Listed below are T cell receptor beta chains from one sample, sequenced in a study of glioma-infiltrating T cells. MiXCR was run by TCRdb on the multiplex PCR reads, yielding one entry per CDR3 protein. In the table there are around 350,000 distinct CDR3 sequences, 35% to 45% of which are singletons. Sequencing used glioma tissue, nonneoplastic brain tissue, or PBMCs (not recorded which). The receptors were sampled from a human donor with low-grade glioma or glioblastoma, undergoing nonglioma brain surgery, or in good health (not recorded which). Each CDR3 is given with its conserved first and last residue. The order of the fields is J gene, clone size, D gene, V gene, CDR3 DNA, CDR3 protein. The D gene is left open where the match is weak. The size field is filled for only some rows; it gives once, few, many or a size class.

TRBJ2-5	.	TRBD1	TRBV20-1	TGCAGTGCTAAGGGACAGCTCCAAGAGACCCAGTACTTC	CSAKGQLQETQYF
TRBJ1-4	.	.	TRBV12-3/TRBV12-4	TGTGCCAGCAGCGGGCGCGGGGCATCTAATGAAAAACTGTTTTTT	CASSGRGASNEKLFF
TRBJ2-7	once	.	TRBV20-1	TGCAGTGCTAACCTAGGACTTGATGAGCAGTACTTC	CSANLGLDEQYF
TRBJ2-1	.	TRBD2	TRBV7-2	TGTGCCAGCAGCACTCTAGCGGGCCCCTACAATGAGCAGTTCTTC	CASSTLAGPYNEQFF
TRBJ2-5	few	TRBD1	TRBV28	TGTGCCAGCAGTACAATCGAAAGCTCGACAGGGGACCAAGAGACCCAGTACTTC	CASSTIESSTGDQETQYF
TRBJ2-5	many	TRBD2	TRBV27	TGTGCCAGCAGTTCCCGGACTAGCGGGAGGGCCAGGGAGACCCAGTACTTC	CASSSRTSGRARETQYF
TRBJ2-2	many	.	TRBV6-1	TGTGCCAGCAGTGAAAATGGAGGGGGGAACACCGGGGAGCTGTTTTTT	CASSENGGGNTGELFF
TRBJ2-7	.	.	TRBV12-3/TRBV12-4	TGTGCCAGCAGGCCGGGGGTAGAACTATCCTACGAGCAGTACTTC	CASRPGVELSYEQYF
TRBJ2-1	.	.	TRBV15	TGTGCCACCAGCAGAGAACCAGGGAGCAATGAGCAGTTCTTC	CATSREPGSNEQFF
TRBJ2-7	.	.	TRBV6-6	TGTGCCAGCAGTTACTCGTCAGCCTTCTCCTACGAGCAGTACTTC	CASSYSSAFSYEQYF
TRBJ2-1	.	.	TRBV11-3	TGTGCCAGCAGCTTAAGGACCTACAATGAGCAGTTCTTC	CASSLRTYNEQFF
TRBJ2-1	.	TRBD2	TRBV7-9	TGTGCCAGCAGCGCCTGGGGGGCTAGCGGGAGGAATGAGCAGTTCTTC	CASSAWGASGRNEQFF
TRBJ1-1	many	.	TRBV28	TGTGCCAGCAGTTTCTTAGGGTCCTGGGCCGACTCAGGCACTGAAGCTTTCTTT	CASSFLGSWADSGTEAFF
TRBJ2-7	many	.	TRBV27	TGTGCCAGCAGTTTTGGGGCTTCCTACGAGCAGTACTTC	CASSFGASYEQYF
TRBJ1-1	.	TRBD1	TRBV9	TGTGCCAGCAGCGCGGGACAGGGGGTCACTGAAGCTTTCTTT	CASSAGQGVTEAFF
TRBJ2-7	.	TRBD2	TRBV4-1	TGCGCCAGCAGCCAAGATCCAGCGGGAGTGGGGGGTTACGAGCAGTACTTC	CASSQDPAGVGGYEQYF
TRBJ2-7	many	.	TRBV6-1	TGTGCCAGCAAGTCCCCAGAAGGTTACTCCTACGAGCAGTACTTC	CASKSPEGYSYEQYF
TRBJ2-1	few	.	TRBV7-3	TGTGCCAGCAGCCCGCGGGGGCGGGGGAGCTCCTACAATGAGCAGTTCTTC	CASSPRGRGSSYNEQFF
TRBJ1-5	.	.	TRBV7-2	TGTGCCAGCAGCTTAAATGGGAGGACAGCAGGACAGCCCCAGCATTTT	CASSLNGRTAGQPQHF
TRBJ1-5	once	.	TRBV7-2	TGTGCCAGCAGCTTAAAGGGTCCGTCTCACCCCCAGCATTTT	CASSLKGPSHPQHF
TRBJ2-7	many	TRBD1	TRBV10-3	TGTGCCATCAAGGGACAGGCGCCTTCTTCCGAGCAGTACTTC	CAIKGQAPSSEQYF
TRBJ1-1	few	.	TRBV18	TGTGCCAGCTCACCACCATCCGGGGCCACTGAGGCTTTCTTT	CASSPPSGATEAFF
TRBJ1-5	many	.	TRBV27	TGTGCCAGCAGTCCTCAGGGACCTAGCAATCAGCCCCAGCATTTT	CASSPQGPSNQPQHF
TRBJ2-2	.	TRBD2	TRBV20-1	TGCAGTGATAGAGATCCAGCGGGAGCCGGGGAGCTGTTTTTT	CSDRDPAGAGELFF
TRBJ2-3	.	.	TRBV6-1	TGTGCCAGCAGACTGGGCGTAGGATTACCAGATACGCAGTATTTT	CASRLGVGLPDTQYF
TRBJ1-2	many	.	TRBV27	TGTGCCAGCAGTTTAAGGGGCCCCGGCTTCCTTAACTATGGCTACACCTTC	CASSLRGPGFLNYGYTF
TRBJ2-1	many	.	TRBV28	TGTGCCAGCAGTTTAAGCCACAATGAGCAGTTCTTC	CASSLSHNEQFF
TRBJ1-4	many	.	TRBV28	TGTGCCATACAAGAGGCCTATGGAAAACTGTTTTTT	CAIQEAYGKLFF
TRBJ2-5	.	TRBD1	TRBV28	TGTGCCAGCAGGCCACAAGTGGGACAGTACAAAGAGACCCAGTACTTC	CASRPQVGQYKETQYF
TRBJ2-5	.	.	TRBV7-6	TGTGCTAGCAGCTTATACGGCAGCCAAGAGACCCAGTACTTC	CASSLYGSQETQYF
TRBJ1-1	many	.	TRBV6-1	TGTGCCAGCAGCTTTGATAGGGCTTACACTGAAGCTTTCTTT	CASSFDRAYTEAFF
TRBJ2-7	few	TRBD1	TRBV12-3/TRBV12-4	TGTGCCAGCAGTTCCTCGGGACAGACGACCTACGAGCAGTACTTC	CASSSSGQTTYEQYF
TRBJ2-1	.	.	TRBV28	TGTGCCAGCAGTGCGCTTCAGGGGAGGTTGAATGAGCAGTTCTTC	CASSALQGRLNEQFF
TRBJ2-5	.	TRBD1	TRBV24-1	TGTGCCACGGGACAGGGGGCAAGAGAGACCCAGTACTTC	CATGQGARETQYF
TRBJ1-2	.	.	TRBV19	TGTGCCAGTAGGGACAATGGCTACACCTTC	CASRDNGYTF